Sequencing of this T cell receptor (beta chain) was carried out in a study of regulatory T cells in long-lasting Graves disease. As for time point: persistent/refractory GD, antithyroid drugs over 5 years with positive TRAb. RNA extracted from PBMCs served as the sequencing template. As collected, the peripheral blood samples measured about 9.6 milliliters each and went into EDTA tubes. Overall study results and limits: Persistent disease samples used TRBV28, TRBJ1-2 and TRBJ2-5 preferentially.

CDR1 is SQVTM and CDR2 is ANQGSEA in the germline V gene. V dropped 4 bases and J dropped 0; count of bases not matched to a gene: 5. CDR3 length equals 16 residues. This clonotype was seen ten or more times. As yet, its antigen is unknown. Arm-PCR of CDR3 regions and iRepertoire HTBI primers were used to build TCR beta libraries. TCRdb recomputed calls from the multiplex PCR reads with MiXCR, one row per CDR3 protein. There are fewer than 600,000 distinct CDR3 sequences in the sample; less than 25% occur only once, and 10% to 15% lies in the top ten. The J gene is TRBJ2-2, the V gene TRBV29-1; 10 positions match TRBD2. This TCR was recovered from a female donor with Graves disease. The specimen comprised peripheral blood mononuclear cells (PBMCs), sampled when the disease was refractory, from a patient treated with antithyroid drugs. CDR3 amino acids: CSVAHSGRPNTGELFF. The CDR3 nucleotides read TGCAGCGTTGCTCATAGCGGGAGGCCGAACACCGGGGAGCTGTTTTTT.